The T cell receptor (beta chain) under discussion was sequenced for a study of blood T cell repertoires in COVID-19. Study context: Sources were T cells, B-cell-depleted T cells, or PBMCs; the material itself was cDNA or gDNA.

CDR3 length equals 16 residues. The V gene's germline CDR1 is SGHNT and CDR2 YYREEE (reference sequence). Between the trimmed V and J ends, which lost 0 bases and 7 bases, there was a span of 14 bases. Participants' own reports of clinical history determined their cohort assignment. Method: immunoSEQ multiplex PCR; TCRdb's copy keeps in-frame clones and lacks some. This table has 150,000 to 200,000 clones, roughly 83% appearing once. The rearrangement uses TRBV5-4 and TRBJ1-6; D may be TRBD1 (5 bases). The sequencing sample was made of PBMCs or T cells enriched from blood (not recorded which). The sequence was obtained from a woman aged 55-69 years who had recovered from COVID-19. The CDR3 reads CASSLGPRDYNSPLHF. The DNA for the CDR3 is TGTGCCAGCAGCTTGGGCCCCCGGGACTACAATTCACCCCTCCACTTT.